Listed here are 9 T cell receptor beta chains from one sample, sequenced in a study of T cell changes during pregnancy in multiple sclerosis. Some clones are missing from TCRdb's copy, which holds only in-frame ones; the method was immunoSEQ multiplex PCR. The sample yields 45,000 or so clones, roughly 87% seen once. This specimen consisted of CD4+ T cells from peripheral blood mononuclear cells, obtained after pregnancy. The receptors were gathered from a female donor with multiple sclerosis, enrolled in a pregnancy study.

The chain recombines TRBV7-2 with TRBJ2-7, with 11 nucleotides matching TRBD2. The CDR3 loop spans 13 amino acids. Germline V CDR1 and CDR2: SGHTA, FQGNSA. The ends lost 7 bases at V and 7 bases at J; junction bases unmatched: 6. The CDR3 DNA reads as TGTGCCAGCAACCTCCGACTAGCGGGGGAGCAGTACTTC. This encodes CASNLRLAGEQYF.

V is TRBV4-3 and J is TRBJ2-3, with 14 bases identical to TRBD2. CDR3 length: 17 amino acids. J lost 6 bases, V lost 1 base, and 6 bases had no gene match. Per the germline V gene, CDR1 is LGHNA and CDR2 is YSLEER. The CDR3 DNA is TGCGCCAGCAGCCAAGGGCCGGGACTAGCGGGGGAGGATACGCAGTATTTT. This sequence encodes CASSQGPGLAGEDTQYF.

CDR3: CAISVFPSGEKLFF. In nucleotides, the CDR3 is TGTGCCATCAGTGTATTCCCGAGCGGGGAAAAACTGTTTTTT. The chain carries TRBV10-3 and TRBJ1-4; D remains unclear. Germline lookup yields CDR1 ENHRY and CDR2 SYGVKD. V lost 4 bases and J 8 bases, leaving 14 bases between the germline ends. The CDR3 loop spans 14 amino acids.

This chain links TRBV9 with TRBJ2-7; 11 nucleotides align to TRBD2. Germline values: CDR1 SGDLS, CDR2 YYNGEE. After removal of 0 bases from V and 5 bases from J, the junction contained 7 bases not matched to a gene. This CDR3 is built from 16 residues. The CDR3 DNA reads as TGTGCCAGCAGCGTAGCCTCTAGCGGGAGGCACCACGAGCAGTACTTC. Amino acids: CASSVASSGRHHEQYF.

J is TRBJ2-7 and V is TRBV6-1; tentative D call: TRBD2 (5 bases). The CDR3 contains 13 residues. The ends were cut back, 5 bases at V and 2 bases at J, with 10 bases in the middle. CDR1 and CDR2 (germline): MNHNS, SASEGT. In DNA form, the CDR3 reads TGTGCCAGCAGTTTGGACGGGGCCTACGAGCAGTACTTC. Its protein product is CASSLDGAYEQYF.

Written as DNA, the CDR3 is TGCAGCGTTCTTCGCCCTACCAGGCGGGTGAACACTGAAGCTTTCTTT. This gives the protein CSVLRPTRRVNTEAFF. The chain carries TRBV29-1 and TRBJ1-1; D gene unclear. From germline, CDR1 is SQVTM and CDR2 ANQGSEA. V was pared by 5 bases and J by 0 bases, with 19 bases between. The CDR3 sequence is 16 residues long.

The V gene is TRBV18, the J gene TRBJ2-7; 11 bases match TRBD2. The germline V gene has CDR1 KGHSH and CDR2 LQKENI. The CDR3 length is 14 residues. The J segment lost 6 bases and the V segment lost 5 bases, leaving 6 bases of the junction unmatched. The DNA of the CDR3 is TGTGCCAGCTCAGAACTAGCGGGAGTGGGCGAGCAGTACTTC. Protein: CASSELAGVGEQYF.

The rearrangement uses TRBV18 and TRBJ2-7; the match to TRBD1 covers 8 bases. The CDR3 runs to 15 residues. CDR1 and CDR2 from the germline V gene are KGHSH and LQKENI. V gave up 2 bases and J gave up 1 base; unmatched junction bases: 4. The CDR3 DNA is TGTGCCAGCTCACCAAGGGACAGGCGGTCCTACGAGCAGTACTTC. Residues: CASSPRDRRSYEQYF. The full variable domain, rest sourced from reference TRBV18 and TRBJ2-7, is NAGVMQNPRHLVRRRGQEARLRCSPMKGHSHVYWYRQLPEEGLKFMVYLQKENIIDESGMPKERFSAEFPKEGPSILRIQQVVRGDSAAYFCASSPRDRRSYEQYFGPGTRLTVT.

This chain uses TRBV5-1 with TRBJ1-3; 9 bases match TRBD1. CDR3 size: 15 residues. Per the germline V gene, CDR1 is SGHRS and CDR2 is YFSETQ. V shed 4 bases and J 2 bases; nucleotides not matched to a gene: 4. CDR3 loop: CASSPGQGTGNTIYF. The CDR3 region has the DNA TGCGCCAGCAGCCCGGGACAGGGCACTGGAAACACCATATATTTT.